The rows below give T cell receptor beta chains drawn from one sample of a study of cytomegalovirus exposure and HLA in healthy donors. Profiled with immunoSEQ multiplex PCR; TCRdb holds only in-frame clones, not every one. The sample lists around 150,000 clones; around 68% were seen once. The sequenced material came from PBMCs. Source of these receptors: a man in his forties or fifties in good health and CMV-seronegative. Each CDR3 is given with its conserved first and last residue. D genes are given only for firm matches. Not all rows give a size; the values are once, few, many and, for expanded clones, a class.

CAISTEAGGSF | TGTGCCATCTCCACGGAGGCCGGGGGGAGCTTC | TRBD2 | TRBV6-7 | once | TRBJ2-4
CASSLRTSGGTGELFF | TGTGCCAGCAGCCTCAGGACTAGCGGGGGGACCGGGGAGCTGTTTTTT | TRBD2 | TRBV2 | few | TRBJ2-2
CAISESDRIRGEQYF | TGTGCCATCAGTGAGTCGGACAGAATACGGGGCGAGCAGTACTTC | . | TRBV10-3 | . | TRBJ2-7
CASSVSGTGVNQPQHF | TGTGCCAGTAGTGTTTCCGGGACAGGGGTTAATCAGCCCCAGCATTTT | TRBD1 | TRBV19 | . | TRBJ1-5
CASTGTGGGDTQYF | TGTGCCAGCACGGGGACAGGCGGAGGAGATACGCAGTATTTT | TRBD1 | TRBV25-1 | . | TRBJ2-3
CASSFIGQGLETQYF | TGTGCCAGCAGCTTCATCGGACAGGGGTTAGAGACCCAGTACTTC | TRBD1 | TRBV5-8 | . | TRBJ2-5
CASSLQGLAGGQGTQYF | TGCGCCAGCAGCTTACAGGGACTAGCGGGGGGACAAGGGACCCAGTACTTC | TRBD2 | TRBV5-1 | . | TRBJ2-5
CASSLGGGDWDEQFF | TGCGCCAGCAGCTTGGGAGGGGGCGACTGGGATGAGCAGTTCTTC | TRBD1 | TRBV5-1 | few | TRBJ2-1
CAISVAGGSYEQYF | TGTGCCATCAGTGTGGCAGGGGGCTCCTACGAGCAGTACTTC | TRBD1 | TRBV10-3 | . | TRBJ2-7
CASSSRQGGYDTDTQYF | TGTGCCAGCAGTTCTAGACAGGGGGGATATGACACAGATACGCAGTATTTT | TRBD1 | TRBV27 | . | TRBJ2-3
CASSSYLATLLYEQFF | TGTGCCAGCAGCTCCTACCTAGCGACGCTTCTCTATGAGCAGTTCTTC | . | TRBV28 | . | TRBJ2-1
CASTGGSSYNEQFF | TGCGCCAGCACAGGAGGGAGCTCCTACAATGAGCAGTTCTTC | . | TRBV5-1 | . | TRBJ2-1
CASSPRLAGATDTQYF | TGTGCCAGCAGCCCCCGACTAGCGGGGGCCACAGATACGCAGTATTTT | TRBD2 | TRBV7-2 | . | TRBJ2-3
CASSPLQAPRSNEKLFF | TGCGCCAGCAGCCCCTTACAGGCCCCGAGGTCTAATGAAAAACTGTTTTTT | . | TRBV5-1 | . | TRBJ1-4
CASSHHPHQGGNTEAFF | TGCGCCAGCAGCCACCATCCACACCAGGGTGGGAACACTGAAGCTTTCTTT | . | TRBV4-3 | . | TRBJ1-1
CASSWEGVTYEQYF | TGTGCCAGCAGCTGGGAAGGGGTGACCTACGAGCAGTACTTC | . | TRBV5-6 | . | TRBJ2-7
CASRSGQGSSYNSPLHF | TGTGCCAGCAGGTCGGGACAGGGCAGCTCCTATAATTCACCCCTCCACTTT | TRBD1 | TRBV5-4 | . | TRBJ1-6
CASSLWRGADEKLFF | TGTGCCAGCAGTTTATGGCGGGGGGCGGATGAAAAACTGTTTTTT | . | TRBV28 | . | TRBJ1-4
CASSLDRGRADTQYF | TGTGCCAGCAGCCTGGACAGGGGGCGGGCAGATACGCAGTATTTT | TRBD1 | TRBV14 | . | TRBJ2-3
CASSLSRNSTDTQYF | TGTGCCAGCAGCTTAAGCAGGAATAGCACAGATACGCAGTATTTT | . | TRBV5-6 | . | TRBJ2-3
CASSQTRQGFTEAFF | TGCGCCAGCAGTCAAACGAGACAGGGGTTCACTGAAGCTTTCTTT | TRBD1 | TRBV23-1 | . | TRBJ1-1
CASSLGTSRPYEQYF | TGCGCCAGCAGCTTGGGGACTAGCCGCCCCTACGAGCAGTACTTC | TRBD2 | TRBV5-1 | . | TRBJ2-7
CASSPTGGRDNEQFF | TGTGCCAGCAGTCCCACGGGGGGGCGCGACAATGAGCAGTTCTTC | TRBD2 | TRBV6-4 | . | TRBJ2-1
CASSSPNEANQPQHF | TGTGCCAGCAGCTCACCCAACGAGGCCAATCAGCCCCAGCATTTT | . | TRBV7-9 | . | TRBJ1-5
CASSYLAAGVGNEQFF | TGTGCCAGCAGTTACTTGGCGGCAGGGGTCGGCAATGAGCAGTTCTTC | . | TRBV6-5 | . | TRBJ2-1
CASSQGQGTEKLFF | TGTGCCAGCAGCCAGGGACAGGGGACGGAAAAACTGTTTTTT | TRBD1 | TRBV7-8 | . | TRBJ1-4
CASSRTGTTNEKLFF | TGTGCCAGCAGCAGGACAGGAACAACTAATGAAAAACTGTTTTTT | TRBD1 | TRBV7-2 | . | TRBJ1-4
CASSSPARTGGNQPQHF | TGTGCCAGCAGTTCCCCCGCCCGGACAGGGGGAAATCAGCCCCAGCATTTT | TRBD1 | TRBV28 | . | TRBJ1-5
CASRGRGALNEKLFF | TGTGCCAGCAGGGGCCGGGGAGCGTTAAATGAAAAACTGTTTTTT | . | TRBV2 | . | TRBJ1-4
CASSTQQGAVHSGYTF | TGTGCCAGCAGTACTCAACAGGGGGCGGTACATAGTGGCTACACCTTC | TRBD1 | TRBV6-6 | . | TRBJ1-2
CATTRRTPSNTGELFF | TGTGCCACGACAAGACGGACACCGTCGAACACCGGGGAGCTGTTTTTT | . | TRBV19 | . | TRBJ2-2
CASSQGQLGGEKLFF | TGCGCCAGCAGCCAAGGCCAATTGGGAGGCGAAAAACTGTTTTTT | . | TRBV4-1 | . | TRBJ1-4
CATSRATSTDTQYF | TGTGCCACCAGCAGAGCTACTAGCACAGATACGCAGTATTTT | . | TRBV15 | . | TRBJ2-3
CATRQTGNYGYTF | TGTGCCACCCGACAGACAGGGAACTATGGCTACACCTTC | TRBD1 | TRBV27 | . | TRBJ1-2
CASSDIAGGLTDTQYF | TGTGCCAGCAGCGATATAGCGGGGGGATTAACAGATACGCAGTATTTT | TRBD2 | TRBV7-2 | . | TRBJ2-3
CASSVLRTGGTDTQYF | TGTGCCAGCAGCGTGCTCCGAACAGGGGGTACAGATACGCAGTATTTT | TRBD1 | TRBV9 | few | TRBJ2-3
CASSQRGLAQADTQYF | TGCGCCAGCAGCCAAAGGGGGTTAGCTCAGGCAGATACGCAGTATTTT | . | TRBV4-1 | . | TRBJ2-3
CASSLVGTEFYLEAFF | TGCGCCAGCAGCTTGGTAGGGACAGAGTTTTACTTAGAAGCTTTCTTT | TRBD1 | TRBV5-1 | few | TRBJ1-1
CAYRENEKLFF | TGTGCATACCGGGAAAATGAAAAACTGTTTTTT | . | TRBV6-6 | . | TRBJ1-4
CASSLDRDNQPQHF | TGTGCCAGCAGCTTAGACCGAGACAATCAGCCCCAGCATTTT | . | TRBV7-2 | . | TRBJ1-5
CASRGLAGSSYEQYF | TGTGCCAGCAGAGGGCTAGCGGGCTCCTCCTACGAGCAGTACTTC | TRBD2 | TRBV6-5 | . | TRBJ2-7
CASSLGTGNQPQHF | TGTGCCAGCAGCTTGGGGACAGGCAATCAGCCCCAGCATTTT | . | TRBV5-6 | . | TRBJ1-5